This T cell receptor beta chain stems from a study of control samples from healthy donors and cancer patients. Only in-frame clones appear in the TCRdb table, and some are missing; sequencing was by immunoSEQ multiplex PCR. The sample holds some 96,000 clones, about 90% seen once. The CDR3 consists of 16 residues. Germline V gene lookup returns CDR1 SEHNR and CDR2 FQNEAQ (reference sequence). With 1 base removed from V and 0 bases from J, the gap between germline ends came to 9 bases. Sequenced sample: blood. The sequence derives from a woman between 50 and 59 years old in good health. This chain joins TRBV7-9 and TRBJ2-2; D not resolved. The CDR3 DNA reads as TGTGCCAGCAGCTTAGGACGGAACACGAACACCGGGGAGCTGTTTTTT. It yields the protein CASSLGRNTNTGELFF.